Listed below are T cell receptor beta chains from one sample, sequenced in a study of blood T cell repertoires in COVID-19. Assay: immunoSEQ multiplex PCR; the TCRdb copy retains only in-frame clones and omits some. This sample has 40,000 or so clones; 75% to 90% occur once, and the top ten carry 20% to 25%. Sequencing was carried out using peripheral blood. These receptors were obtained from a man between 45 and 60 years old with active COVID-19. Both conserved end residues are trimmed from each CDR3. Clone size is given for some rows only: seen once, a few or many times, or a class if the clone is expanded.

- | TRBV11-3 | ASSNGLRYTGELF
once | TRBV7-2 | ASSSKGTLAGSYNEQF
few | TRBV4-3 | ASSQEAGTEAF
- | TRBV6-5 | ASRGTGTEEQY
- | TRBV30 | AGTGTGYVAF
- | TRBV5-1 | ASSLEGSGRDLTRRADYEQY
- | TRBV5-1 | ASSFGDSPSTDTQY
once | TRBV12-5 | ASGRYNEQF
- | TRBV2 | ASSEPGQGAYEQY
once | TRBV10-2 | ATRGASGNTIY
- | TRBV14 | ASRTGATNTGELF
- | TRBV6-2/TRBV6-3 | ASSSLRGVNYGYT
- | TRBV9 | ASNQGQGETQY
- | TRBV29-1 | SVEPPNTGELF
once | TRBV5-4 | ASSPRLAANTGELF
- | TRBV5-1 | ASSLASRSYNEQF
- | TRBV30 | AWSVLDTIY
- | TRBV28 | ASILGREGYNEQF